These 23 T cell receptor beta chains were all obtained from the same sample, sequenced in a study of blood T cell repertoires in COVID-19. The table came from immunoSEQ multiplex PCR; TCRdb's copy has only in-frame clones and leaves some out. The data show hundreds of thousands of clones, about nine tenths seen once. The sample consisted of PBMCs or T cells enriched from blood (not recorded which). The receptors derive from a woman younger than 35 who had recovered from COVID-19.

To note about this clone: The junction shows a germline mismatch at one end, possibly a read error. The chain has TRBV5-6 and TRBJ2-7, with a weak D call TRBD2 (5 bases). The CDR3 loop spans 11 amino acids. The germline gives CDR1 SGHDT, CDR2 YYEEEE. The CDR3 DNA follows: TGTGCCAGCAGCTTGGCGGCTAGCAGAGCCTTC. It encodes CASSLAASRAF.

The V gene is TRBV9, the J gene TRBJ1-5, with TRBD1 identical over 8 bases. V lost 4 bases, J lost 2 bases, and 2 bases stayed unmatched. The CDR3 is 14 amino acids. From germline, CDR1 is SGDLS and CDR2 YYNGEE. This chain's CDR3 is CASSRGQGNQPQHF. In DNA form, the CDR3 reads TGTGCCAGCAGCCGGGGACAGGGCAATCAGCCCCAGCATTTT.

The chain carries TRBV7-2 and TRBJ2-7; 7 nucleotides match TRBD1. V shed 6 bases, J shed 1 base, and the junction held 9 bases outside the gene matches. CDR1 is SGHTA and CDR2 is FQGNSA in the germline V gene. The length of the CDR3 is 15 residues. CDR3 sequence: CASRLDRVPSYEQYF. Here the CDR3 DNA reads TGTGCCAGCAGACTAGACAGGGTGCCTTCCTACGAGCAGTACTTC.

The rearrangement links TRBV18 to TRBJ2-5; weak D call: TRBD2 (5 bases). The CDR3 has 13 residues. Per germline, CDR1 KGHSH and CDR2 LQKENI. Trimming cost V 0 bases and J 5 bases, with 7 bases left between them. The CDR3 loop reads CASSPPGVETQYF. The CDR3 DNA follows: TGTGCCAGCTCACCACCGGGAGTGGAGACCCAGTACTTC.

V gene TRBV5-1 combines with J gene TRBJ1-3; D is perhaps TRBD1 (5 bases). Germline loops: CDR1 SGHRS, CDR2 YFSETQ. Trimming stripped 2 bases from V and 7 bases from J, with 13 bases between. This CDR3 contains 14 residues. The CDR3 is CASSFGGDRNTIYF. The DNA for the CDR3 is TGCGCCAGCAGCTTTGGAGGGGATCGGAACACCATATATTTT.

The chain employs TRBV6-1 and TRBJ1-2; 7 bases line up with TRBD1. V was pared by 4 bases and J by 1 base, with 12 bases of the junction left unmatched. The CDR3 sequence is 17 residues long. The germline CDR1 and CDR2 sequences are MNHNS and SASEGT. In DNA form, the CDR3 reads TGTGCCAGCAGTGCGTCCCGGACAGGACGATTTAACTATGGCTACACCTTC. Its translation: CASSASRTGRFNYGYTF.

In its sample, this clone was seen once. The chain couples TRBV11-2 to TRBJ1-3; possibly TRBD1 for D (5 bases). Germline V gene data show CDR1 as SGHAT and CDR2 as FQNNGV. Trimming cost V 7 bases and J 0 bases, with 13 bases left between them. The CDR3 totals 15 residues. The CDR3, as DNA: TGTGCCAGCACATCCTTCGGGGGCTCTGGAAACACCATATATTTT. Translating gives CASTSFGGSGNTIYF.

The V call is TRBV9, the J call TRBJ2-2, with D uncertain. Germline V gene lookup returns CDR1 SGDLS and CDR2 YYNGEE. V lost 0 bases, J lost 7 bases, and 10 bases lay in between. The CDR3 runs 14 residues. This chain's CDR3 is CASSVVRVGGELFF. For the CDR3, the DNA is TGTGCCAGCAGCGTAGTCCGCGTCGGCGGGGAGCTGTTTTTT.

The genes are TRBV6-5 and TRBJ1-1, with D possibly being TRBD1 (5 bases). V lost 6 bases, J lost 3 bases, and 14 bases lay in between. This CDR3 region has 14 residues. Germline V CDR1 and CDR2: MNHEY, SVGAGI. The CDR3 nucleotides read TGTGCCAGCAGCCTTATCGACAGCTACACTGAAGCTTTCTTT. It specifies CASSLIDSYTEAFF.

V gene TRBV19 combines with J gene TRBJ1-2; no clear D. CDR3 size: 11 residues. Between the trimmed V and J ends, which lost 3 bases and 8 bases, there was a span of 7 bases. The germline CDR1 and CDR2 sequences are LNHDA and SQIVND (reference sequence). CDR3 in amino acids: CASSISAGYTF. For the CDR3, the DNA is TGTGCCAGTAGTATTAGTGCGGGCTACACCTTC.

The chain combines TRBV6-5 with TRBJ1-2, with 11 bases fitting TRBD1. J gave up 7 bases and V 8 bases, and 12 bases lay outside the gene matches. CDR3 length: 15 amino acids. Germline V gives CDR1 MNHEY, CDR2 SVGAGI. The DNA of the CDR3 is TGTGCCAGCCGTTTCGGGACAGGGGGGCTGGGTGGCTACACCTTC. Translated: CASRFGTGGLGGYTF.

The chain couples TRBV28 to TRBJ2-7, with unresolved D. V was pared by 4 bases and J by 5 bases, with 6 bases between. The CDR3 runs to 11 residues. CDR1 and CDR2 from the germline V gene are MDHEN and SYDVKM. The CDR3 loop is CASSSHDEQYF. The CDR3 region has the DNA TGTGCCAGCAGTTCCCATGACGAGCAGTACTTC.

This chain uses TRBV29-1 with TRBJ1-2; D is unclear. V lost 4 bases, J lost 8 bases, and 11 bases lay in between. This CDR3 region has 11 residues. The germline V gene encodes CDR1 SQVTM and CDR2 ANQGSEA. CDR3 sequence (DNA): TGCAGCGTTGTCGGGGTGGAGGGCTACACCTTC. This translates into CSVVGVEGYTF.

The CDR3 nucleotides read TGCGCCAGCAGCCCGGGACAGGCGGACACCGGGGAGCTGTTTTTT. Protein product: CASSPGQADTGELFF. The chain employs TRBV5-1 and TRBJ2-2, with 8 bases lining up with TRBD1. The CDR3 is made up of 15 amino acids. V was clipped by 4 bases and J by 3 bases; unmatched bases: 5. The V gene's germline CDR1 is SGHRS and CDR2 YFSETQ.

This clone was recorded once. The rearrangement joins TRBV19 to TRBJ1-2; TRBD1 agrees at 8 bases. Trimming removed 11 bases from V and 4 bases from J; junction bases left unmatched: 9. The CDR3 totals 13 residues. Per the germline V gene, CDR1 is LNHDA and CDR2 is SQIVND (reference sequence). CDR3 residues: CAAQAGQGYGYTF. In DNA, the CDR3 is TGTGCCGCCCAAGCCGGACAGGGCTATGGCTACACCTTC.

The chain recombines TRBV11-3 with TRBJ2-3, with 8 bases matching TRBD1. The CDR3 has 15 residues. V gave up 5 bases and J gave up 3 bases; unmatched junction bases: 7. From germline, CDR1 is SGHNT and CDR2 YENEEA. The CDR3 nucleotides read TGTGCCAGCAGCCCGCGGACAGGGCGTACAGATACGCAGTATTTT. Translation: CASSPRTGRTDTQYF.

DNA for the CDR3: TGCAGTGCTAGTCCGGACAGGGGGGCCTACGAGCAGTACTTC. Translated: CSASPDRGAYEQYF. The V call is TRBV20-1, the J call TRBJ2-7; 10 bases match TRBD1. The CDR3 has 14 amino acids. CDR1 DFQATT and CDR2 SNEGSKA come from the germline V gene (reference sequence). V trimming: 3 bases; J trimming: 2 bases; junction bases outside the gene matches: 4.

V and J are TRBV7-6 and TRBJ2-2; 7 nucleotides match TRBD2. The CDR3 is made up of 18 amino acids. Unmatched junction bases numbered 18, after V lost 5 bases and J lost 6 bases. CDR1 is SGHVS, CDR2 FNYEAQ, per germline. CDR3 coding DNA: TGTGCCAGCAGCCTGTCGTTTGCGGGAGTTGGCAAAGCCGGGGAGCTGTTTTTT. It translates to CASSLSFAGVGKAGELFF.

V and J are TRBV19 and TRBJ1-2; 7 nucleotides match TRBD1. Per germline, CDR1 LNHDA and CDR2 SQIVND (reference sequence). This CDR3 contains 14 residues. J lost 4 bases, V lost 9 bases, and 11 bases had no gene match. The CDR3 is CASKRPDRVYGYTF. CDR3 nucleotides: TGTGCCAGCAAGCGGCCCGACAGGGTCTATGGCTACACCTTC.

CDR3 loop: CASSSDLLAVTQYF. CDR3 in DNA: TGTGCCAGCAGCTCCGATCTCCTAGCGGTTACGCAGTATTTT. This sequence joins TRBV7-2 and TRBJ2-3, with TRBD2 matching over 7 bases. CDR3 size: 14 residues. Germline V gene data show CDR1 as SGHTA and CDR2 as FQGNSA. Trimming at V came to 4 bases and at J to 8 bases, leaving 9 bases not matched to a gene.

This rearrangement joins TRBV24-1 to TRBJ2-5; 13 positions agree with TRBD2. This CDR3 contains 18 residues. V lost 4 bases and J lost 2; bases outside the gene matches: 9. Germline assignment: CDR1 KGHDR and CDR2 SFDVKD. CDR3 coding DNA: TGTGCCACCAGTGACCGGACTAGCGGGAGAACTGGGCAAGAGACCCAGTACTTC. This gives the protein CATSDRTSGRTGQETQYF.

Here the CDR3 reads CASSPGLANQPQHF. The CDR3 DNA is TGTGCCAGCAGCCCCGGACTGGCTAATCAGCCCCAGCATTTT. V is TRBV5-8 and J is TRBJ1-5; no firm D call. Trimming left V 4 bases short and J 4 bases short, with 12 bases between. Per the germline V gene, CDR1 is SGHTS and CDR2 is YDEGEE. The CDR3 is 14 residues long.

The gene calls are TRBV5-1 and TRBJ1-2; TRBD1 agrees at 7 bases. The CDR3 covers 14 residues. Trimming removed 2 bases from V and 6 bases from J; junction bases left unmatched: 7. Looked up from germline, CDR1 is SGHRS and CDR2 is YFSETQ. The CDR3 nucleotides read TGCGCCAGCAGCTTCCACAGGGGAACGGATGGCTACACCTTC. This encodes CASSFHRGTDGYTF.